These 13 T cell receptor beta chains were sequenced from one sample in a study of Ad26.COV2.S vaccination and SARS-CoV-2 variants. Measured with immunoSEQ multiplex PCR; TCRdb has only the in-frame clones, and not every one. The data contain about 350,000 clones, roughly 84% of them seen just once; the ten biggest clones take up around 3%. Treatment given: roughly 20 received Ad26.COV2.S at low or high dose, single or two shots; five or six received placebo; per-sample allocation not given. Sampling was performed 63 days after the first vaccine or placebo injection. The sequenced sample was peripheral blood, obtained in a trial of Ad26.COV2.S vaccine versus placebo. These receptor sequences come from a person between 18 and 65 years old who received the Ad26.COV2.S COVID-19 vaccine or a placebo.

The V and J genes are TRBV5-1 and TRBJ2-5, with D possibly matching TRBD2 (6 bases). Germline V gives CDR1 SGHRS, CDR2 YFSETQ. CDR3 length: 15 amino acids. The V end lost 1 base, the J end lost 1 base, and 11 bases lay between the germline ends. The CDR3 loop reads CASSLNGDFQETQYF. CDR3 sequence (DNA): TGCGCCAGCAGCTTGAACGGGGACTTCCAAGAGACCCAGTACTTC. Supplemented by reference TRBV5-1 and TRBJ2-5, the full variable domain reads KAGVTQTPRYLIKTRGQQVTLSCSPISGHRSVSWYQQTPGQGLQFLFEYFSETQRNKGNFPGRFSGRQFSNSRSEMNVSTLELGDSALYLCASSLNGDFQETQYFGPGTRLLVL.

The chain carries TRBV19 and TRBJ2-2, with D perhaps matching TRBD1 (6 bases). The CDR3 has 18 residues. The V gene's germline CDR1 is LNHDA and CDR2 SQIVND (reference sequence). The germline V and J ends were trimmed by 3 bases and 2 bases, with 19 bases remaining between them. CDR3 in DNA: TGTGCCAGTAGTATTTTGATTTACAGGGAAGTAAACACCGGGGAGCTGTTTTTT. Translation: CASSILIYREVNTGELFF.

This chain links TRBV5-8 with TRBJ1-1; D is unclear. Germline assignment: CDR1 SGHTS and CDR2 YDEGEE. Trimming pared 4 bases from V and 0 bases from J, leaving 13 bases between. The CDR3 length is 15 residues. The chain's CDR3 is CASSPPNWVNTEAFF. CDR3 bases: TGTGCCAGCAGCCCGCCTAATTGGGTGAACACTGAAGCTTTCTTT. Supplemented by reference TRBV5-8 and TRBJ1-1, the full variable domain reads EAGVTQSPTHLIKTRGQQATLRCSPISGHTSVYWYQQALGLGLQFLLWYDEGEERNRGNFPPRFSGRQFPNYSSELNVNALELEDSALYLCASSPPNWVNTEAFFGQGTRLTVV.

The V call is TRBV27, the J call TRBJ1-4, with D tentatively TRBD1 (5 bases). The V and J ends lost 4 bases and 2 bases respectively, with 17 bases between them. Germline V CDR1 and CDR2: MNHEY, SMNVEV (reference sequence). The CDR3 has 17 amino acids. The CDR3 is CASSSPRGGVTNEKLFF. The CDR3 DNA follows: TGTGCCAGCAGTTCACCCCGCGGGGGGGTGACTAATGAAAAACTGTTTTTT. Looking up the rest from reference TRBV27 and TRBJ1-4 gives the full variable domain: EAQVTQNPRYLITVTGKKLTVTCSQNMNHEYMSWYRQDPGLGLRQIYYSMNVEVTDKGDVPEGYKVSRKEKRNFPLILESPSPNQTSLYFCASSSPRGGVTNEKLFFGSGTQLSVL.

The chain employs TRBV6-5 and TRBJ1-1; D is unclear. The V and J ends lost 7 bases and 1 base respectively, with 13 bases between them. Germline lookup yields CDR1 MNHEY and CDR2 SVGAGI. This CDR3 spans 14 amino acids. The CDR3 region is CASTQPSGNTEAFF. CDR3 coding DNA: TGTGCCAGCACCCAACCTTCCGGGAACACTGAAGCTTTCTTT.

As regards this clone: At one of its ends the junction is not consistent with the germline gene, which may arise from a read error. The rearrangement links TRBV6-2 or TRBV6-3 to TRBJ1-2; D might be TRBD1 (6 bases). The V gene's germline CDR1 is MNHEY and CDR2 SVGEGT. The CDR3 covers 10 residues. CDR3 loop: CASSSWTAPF. The CDR3 DNA is TGTGCCAGCAGTTCGTGGACAGCCCCCTTC.

In its sample, this clone was seen a few times. This chain joins TRBV25-1 and TRBJ1-1; TRBD1 matches at 8 bases. Germline trimming cut 7 bases from V and 1 base from J; bases unmatched to any gene: 8. The V gene's germline CDR1 is MGHDK and CDR2 SYGVNS. The CDR3 is 15 residues long. Written as DNA, the CDR3 is TGTGCCAGCAAAGACAGGGGATCTGAGAACACTGAAGCTTTCTTT. Translation gives CASKDRGSENTEAFF.

This chain connects TRBV11-2 to TRBJ1-1; 9 bases are shared with TRBD1. This CDR3 has 13 amino acids. Germline CDR1 is SGHAT and CDR2 is FQNNGV. The junction had 3 bases not matched to a gene; V was cut back by 5 bases and J by 5 bases. CDR3 amino acids: CASSRDRETEAFF. CDR3 sequence (DNA): TGTGCCAGCAGCCGGGACAGGGAAACTGAAGCTTTCTTT. The full variable domain, completed using reference TRBV11-2 and TRBJ1-1, is EAGVAQSPRYKIIEKRQSVAFWCNPISGHATLYWYQQILGQGPKLLIQFQNNGVVDDSQLPKDRFSAERLKGVDSTLKIQPAKLEDSAVYLCASSRDRETEAFFGQGTRLTVV.

A few counts support this clone. This CDR3 is CASSSGTYEQYF. The CDR3 DNA is TGTGCCAGCAGTTCCGGGACTTACGAGCAGTACTTC. This rearrangement joins TRBV6-2 or TRBV6-3 to TRBJ2-7, with D possibly being TRBD2 (6 bases). V gave up 4 bases and J gave up 4 bases, with 8 bases separating them. From germline, CDR1 is MNHEY and CDR2 SVGEGT. The CDR3 has 12 amino acids.

The genes are TRBV7-6 and TRBJ1-2; D gene ambiguous. CDR3 length equals 13 residues. The germline V and J ends were trimmed by 4 bases and 1 base, with 7 bases remaining between them. CDR1 is SGHVS, CDR2 FNYEAQ, per germline. In DNA, the CDR3 is TGTGCCAGCAGCTCGGAGATTAACTATGGCTACACCTTC. It translates to CASSSEINYGYTF.

The V call is TRBV5-1, the J call TRBJ1-4, with 7 bases aligning to TRBD1. Germline assignment: CDR1 SGHRS and CDR2 YFSETQ. The V gene end was trimmed by 3 bases and the J gene end by 7 bases; junction bases not matched to a gene: 3. This CDR3 is 13 amino acids long. The CDR3 region has the DNA TGCGCCAGCAGCTCCCAGGGGGGTGAAAAACTGTTTTTT. This sequence encodes CASSSQGGEKLFF.

This chain connects TRBV14 to TRBJ1-3, with D uncertain. The ends were cut back, 6 bases at V and 2 bases at J, with 5 bases in the middle. The CDR3 extends over 12 amino acids. CDR1 SGHDN and CDR2 FVKESK come from the germline V gene. CDR3 in DNA: TGTGCCAGCAGTAGGGCTGGAAACACCATATATTTT. It yields the protein CASSRAGNTIYF.

This rearrangement joins TRBV9 to TRBJ2-3; D is unclear. The germline gives CDR1 SGDLS, CDR2 YYNGEE. With 1 base removed from V and 4 bases from J, the gap between germline ends came to 10 bases. There are 14 residues in the CDR3. CDR3 bases: TGTGCCAGCAGCGTAAACTGGTCAGCAGATACGCAGTATTTT. This sequence encodes CASSVNWSADTQYF.